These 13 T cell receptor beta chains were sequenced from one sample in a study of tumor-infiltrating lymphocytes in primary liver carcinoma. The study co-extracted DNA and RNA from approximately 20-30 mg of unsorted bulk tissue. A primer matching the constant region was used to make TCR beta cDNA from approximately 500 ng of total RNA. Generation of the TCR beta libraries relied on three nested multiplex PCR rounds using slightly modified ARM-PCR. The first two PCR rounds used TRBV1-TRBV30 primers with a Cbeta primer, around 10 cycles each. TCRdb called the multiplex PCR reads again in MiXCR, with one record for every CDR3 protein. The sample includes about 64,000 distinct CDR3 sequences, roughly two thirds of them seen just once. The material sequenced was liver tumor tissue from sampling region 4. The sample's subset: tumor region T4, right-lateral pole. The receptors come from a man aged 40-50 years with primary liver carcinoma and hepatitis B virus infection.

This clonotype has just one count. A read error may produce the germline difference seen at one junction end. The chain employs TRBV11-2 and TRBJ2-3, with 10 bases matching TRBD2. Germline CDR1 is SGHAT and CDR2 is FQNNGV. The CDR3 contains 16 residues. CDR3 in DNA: TGTACCAGCAGCTTAGAGGGACTAGCGTGGACAAATACGCAGTATTTT. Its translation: CTSSLEGLAWTNTQYF. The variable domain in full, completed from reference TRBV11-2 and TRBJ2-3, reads EAGVAQSPRYKIIEKRQSVAFWCNPISGHATLYWYQQILGQGPKLLIQFQNNGVVDDSQLPKDRFSAERLKGVDSTLKIQPAKLEDSAVYLCTSSLEGLAWTNTQYFGPGTRLTVL.

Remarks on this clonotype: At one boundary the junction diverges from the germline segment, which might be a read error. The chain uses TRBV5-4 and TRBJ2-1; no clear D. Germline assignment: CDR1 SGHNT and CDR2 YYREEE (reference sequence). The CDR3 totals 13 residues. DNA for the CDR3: TGTGCCAGCAGCCAGGACGGATACAATAAGCAGTTCTTC. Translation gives CASSQDGYNKQFF.

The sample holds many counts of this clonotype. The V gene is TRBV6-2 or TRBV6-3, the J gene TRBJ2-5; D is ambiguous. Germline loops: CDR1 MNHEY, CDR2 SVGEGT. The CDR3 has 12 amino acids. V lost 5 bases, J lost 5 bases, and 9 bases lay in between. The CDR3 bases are TGTGCCAGCAGTCTTAATGCGGAGACCCAGTACTTC. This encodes CASSLNAETQYF.

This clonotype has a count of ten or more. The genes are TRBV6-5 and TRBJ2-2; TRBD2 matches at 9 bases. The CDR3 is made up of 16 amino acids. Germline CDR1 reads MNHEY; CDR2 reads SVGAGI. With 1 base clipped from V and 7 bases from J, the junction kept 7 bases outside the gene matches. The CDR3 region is CASSYLGGRAGGELFF. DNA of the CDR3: TGTGCCAGCAGTTACTTGGGCGGGAGGGCCGGCGGGGAGCTGTTTTTT.

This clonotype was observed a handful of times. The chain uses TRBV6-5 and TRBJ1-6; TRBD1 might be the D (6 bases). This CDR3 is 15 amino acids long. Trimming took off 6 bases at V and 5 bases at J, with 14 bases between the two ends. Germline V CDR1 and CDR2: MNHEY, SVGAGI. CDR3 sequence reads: CASSKQGANNSPLHF. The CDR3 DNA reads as TGTGCCAGCAGCAAACAGGGAGCGAATAATTCACCCCTCCACTTT.

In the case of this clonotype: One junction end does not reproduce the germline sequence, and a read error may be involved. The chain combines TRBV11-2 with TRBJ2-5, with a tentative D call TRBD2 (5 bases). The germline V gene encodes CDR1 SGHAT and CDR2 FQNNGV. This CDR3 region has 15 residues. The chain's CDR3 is CASNIEWNQRETRYF. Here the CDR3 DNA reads TGTGCCAGCAACATCGAGTGGAATCAGAGGGAGACCCGGTACTTC. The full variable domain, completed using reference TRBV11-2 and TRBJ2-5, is EAGVAQSPRYKIIEKRQSVAFWCNPISGHATLYWYQQILGQGPKLLIQFQNNGVVDDSQLPKDRFSAERLKGVDSTLKIQPAKLEDSAVYLCASNIEWNQRETRYFGPGTRLLVL.

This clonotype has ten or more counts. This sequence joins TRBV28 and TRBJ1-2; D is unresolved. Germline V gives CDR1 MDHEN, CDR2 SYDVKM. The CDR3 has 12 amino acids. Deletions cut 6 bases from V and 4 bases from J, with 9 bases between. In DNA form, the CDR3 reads TGTGCCAGCAGCTATCGATCCTATGGCTACACCTTC. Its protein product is CASSYRSYGYTF.

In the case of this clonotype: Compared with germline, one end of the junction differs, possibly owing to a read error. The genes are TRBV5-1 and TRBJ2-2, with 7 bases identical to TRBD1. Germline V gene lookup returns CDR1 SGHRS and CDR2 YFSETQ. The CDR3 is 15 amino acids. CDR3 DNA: TGCGCCAGCAGCGACAGGGTCCCGAACACCGGGGAGCTGATATTT. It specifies CASSDRVPNTGELIF. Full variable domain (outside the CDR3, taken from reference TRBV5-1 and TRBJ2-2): KAGVTQTPRYLIKTRGQQVTLSCSPISGHRSVSWYQQTPGQGLQFLFEYFSETQRNKGNFPGRFSGRQFSNSRSEMNVSTLELGDSALYLCASSDRVPNTGELIFGEGSRLTVL.

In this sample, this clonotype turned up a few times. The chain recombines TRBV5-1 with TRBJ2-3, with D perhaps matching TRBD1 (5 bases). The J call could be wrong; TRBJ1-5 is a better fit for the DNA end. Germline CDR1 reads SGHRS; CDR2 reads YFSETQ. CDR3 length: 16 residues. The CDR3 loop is CASNSGLADPTDTQHF. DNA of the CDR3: TGCGCCAGCAACTCGGGACTAGCGGACCCTACAGATACGCAGCATTTT.

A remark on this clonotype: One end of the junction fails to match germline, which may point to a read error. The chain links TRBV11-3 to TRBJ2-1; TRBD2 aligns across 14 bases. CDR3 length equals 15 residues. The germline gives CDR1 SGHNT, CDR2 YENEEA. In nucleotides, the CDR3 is TGTGCCAGCTGCCCTGCCGAGACTAGCGGGAGGGAGCAGTTTTTC. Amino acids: CASCPAETSGREQFF. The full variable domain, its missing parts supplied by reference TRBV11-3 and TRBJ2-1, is EAGVVQSPRYKIIEKKQPVAFWCNPISGHNTLYWYLQNLGQGPELLIRYENEEAVDDSQLPKDRFSAERLKGVDSTLKIQPAELGDSAVYLCASCPAETSGREQFFGPGTRLTVL.

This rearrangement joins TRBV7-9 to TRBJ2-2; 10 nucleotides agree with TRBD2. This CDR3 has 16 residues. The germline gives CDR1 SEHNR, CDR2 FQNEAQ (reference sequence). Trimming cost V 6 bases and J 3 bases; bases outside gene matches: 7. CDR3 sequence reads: CASRIAGTSDTGELFF. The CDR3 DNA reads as TGTGCCAGCAGAATCGCCGGGACTAGCGACACCGGGGAGCTGTTTTTT.

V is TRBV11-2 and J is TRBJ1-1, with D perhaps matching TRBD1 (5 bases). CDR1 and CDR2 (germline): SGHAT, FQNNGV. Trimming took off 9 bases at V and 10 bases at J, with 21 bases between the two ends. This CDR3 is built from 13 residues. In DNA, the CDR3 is TGTGCCAGTACCCTGACAGCGAACACAGGAGCTTTCTTT. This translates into CASTLTANTGAFF.

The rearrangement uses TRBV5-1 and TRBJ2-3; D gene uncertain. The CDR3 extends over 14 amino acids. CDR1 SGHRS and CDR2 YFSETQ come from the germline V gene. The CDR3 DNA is TGCGTCAGTAGCTTGGGTATGGATCCAGATACGCAGTATTTT. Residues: CVSSLGMDPDTQYF.